This T cell receptor (beta chain) was recovered during a study of cytomegalovirus exposure and HLA in healthy donors. In the study overall: In an early release, HLA-typed donors contributed 90 million or so unique TCR sequences.

General study points: Presence/absence comparisons presumed near-even sequencing depth among donors.

It was with 60 Vbeta and 13 Jbeta primers that the PCR ran. Clones were sequenced by immunoSEQ multiplex PCR, and TCRdb holds only the in-frame ones, with some missing. Of about 130,000 clones listed, 65% to 90% are singletons. This clone was observed a few times. Its specificity is unknown. The CDR3 covers 18 residues. In germline, CDR1 is SGHTA, CDR2 FQGNSA. The V and J ends lost 5 bases and 3 bases, in that order; junction bases with no gene match: 9. The receptor was derived from a girl aged 2 to 10 in good health and CMV-seronegative. The chain uses TRBV7-2 and TRBJ2-3; 15 bases fit TRBD2. Sequencing used PBMCs. CDR3 amino acids: CASSQGLAGGPITDTQYF. The CDR3 bases are TGTGCCAGCAGCCAAGGACTAGCGGGGGGGCCAATTACAGATACGCAGTATTTT.